This T cell receptor (beta chain) was found in a study of T cells in Graves' hyperthyroidism and ophthalmopathy. Across the whole study: The authors collected peripheral blood at initial diagnosis, before any treatment. Broader study findings: Progression to ophthalmopathy was predicted a median of 6.5 months early.

V lost 6 bases, J lost 1 base, and 9 bases lay in between. The germline CDR1 and CDR2 sequences are SNHLY and FYNNEI. This CDR3 region has 13 residues. This clonotype came up many times. Its antigen is unknown. In patients aged 18 to 65, hyperthyroidism was newly diagnosed, with duration under 2 months. PBMCs came from over 8.5 ml fresh peripheral blood. The TCR beta CDR3 regions underwent amplification using RNA transcripts as the source. The HTBI primer set drove a first-round RT-PCR of the TCR CDR3. In TCRdb, the multiplex PCR reads were re-called with MiXCR into one record per CDR3 protein. Of 550,000 to 800,000 distinct CDR3 sequences in the sample, roughly 17% are singletons; the top ten hold around 8.1%.

The sample taken for sequencing was blood. The receptor was isolated from a young man with Graves' hyperthyroidism. J is TRBJ1-1 and V is TRBV2; the D gene is possibly TRBD1 (5 bases). The CDR3 sequence: CASRRDRNTEAFF. The CDR3, as DNA: TGTGCCAGCAGACGCGACAGGAACACTGAAGCTTTCTTT.